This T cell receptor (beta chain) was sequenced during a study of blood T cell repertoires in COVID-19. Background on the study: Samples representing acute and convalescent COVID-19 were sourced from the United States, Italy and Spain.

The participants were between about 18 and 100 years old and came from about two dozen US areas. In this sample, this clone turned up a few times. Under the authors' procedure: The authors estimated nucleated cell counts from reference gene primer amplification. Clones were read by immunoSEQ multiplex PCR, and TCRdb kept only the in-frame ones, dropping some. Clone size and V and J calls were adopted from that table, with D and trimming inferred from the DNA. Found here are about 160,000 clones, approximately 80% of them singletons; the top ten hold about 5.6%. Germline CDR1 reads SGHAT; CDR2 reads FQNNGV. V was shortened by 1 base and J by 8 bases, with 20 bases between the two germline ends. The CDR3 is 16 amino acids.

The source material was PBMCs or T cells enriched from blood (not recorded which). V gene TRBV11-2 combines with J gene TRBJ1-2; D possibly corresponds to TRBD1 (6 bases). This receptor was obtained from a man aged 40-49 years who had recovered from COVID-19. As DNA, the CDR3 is TGTGCCAGCAGCTTAGGGCGAGGGGGACGATTACGGGGCTACACCTTC. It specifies CASSLGRGGRLRGYTF.